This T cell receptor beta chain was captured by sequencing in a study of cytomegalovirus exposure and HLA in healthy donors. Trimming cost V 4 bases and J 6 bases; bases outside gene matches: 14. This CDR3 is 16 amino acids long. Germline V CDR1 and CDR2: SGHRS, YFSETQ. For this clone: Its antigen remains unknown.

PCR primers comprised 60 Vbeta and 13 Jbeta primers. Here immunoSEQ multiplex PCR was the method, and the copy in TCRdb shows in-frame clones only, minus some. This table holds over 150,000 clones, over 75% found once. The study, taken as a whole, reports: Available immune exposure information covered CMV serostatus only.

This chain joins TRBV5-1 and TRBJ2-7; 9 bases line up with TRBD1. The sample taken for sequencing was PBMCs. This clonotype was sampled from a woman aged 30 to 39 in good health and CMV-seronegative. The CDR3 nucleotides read TGCGCCAGCAGCCGGGGACCCGGGACAGGGAACTCCGAGCAGTACTTC. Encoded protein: CASSRGPGTGNSEQYF.